One T cell receptor (beta chain) is described in this entry. This entry comes from a study of blood T cell repertoires in COVID-19. Only in-frame clones appear in the TCRdb table, and some are missing; sequencing was by immunoSEQ multiplex PCR. This table holds roughly 230,000 clones, roughly 83% found once. CDR3 length: 12 residues. The V end lost 4 bases, the J end lost 5 bases, and 9 bases lay between the germline ends. The germline V gene has CDR1 SQVTM and CDR2 ANQGSEA. The sequencing sample was made of peripheral blood. J is TRBJ1-5 and V is TRBV29-1; possible D gene TRBD1, 5 bases. The origin of this receptor is a woman between 45 and 65 years old with acute or convalescent COVID-19. CDR3 coding DNA: TGCAGCGTTGGGTCCAGGGATCAGCCCCAGCATTTT. Translation: CSVGSRDQPQHF.